This T cell receptor (beta chain) derives from a study of CD8+CD57+ T cells in acquired aplastic anemia. Across the whole study: Sorted cells (CD4+ and CD8+) yielded DNA amounts that averaged 3.2 ug.

TCR beta VDJ combinations and CDR3 sequences were profiled from genomic DNA. Each CDR3 protein is one row after TCRdb ran MiXCR on the reads. This sample has 200,000 or so distinct CDR3 sequences, with about half found just once. The sample holds many counts of this clonotype. The antigen remains undetermined. Study-wide results and limits: The CD8+ Simpson's diversity of patients and controls was not significantly different.

The authors sequenced patients whose flow cytometry had shown CD8+CD57+ cell expansion. Germline lookup yields CDR1 SGHRS and CDR2 YFSETQ. Trimming stripped 0 bases from V and 1 base from J, with 7 bases between. The CDR3 spans 15 residues. The receptor was derived from a human donor with aplastic anemia. This rearrangement joins TRBV5-1 to TRBJ2-2; D call uncertain. Sequencing input: sorted CD4+, CD8+, or CD8+CD57+ T cells (not recorded which) from PBMCs. The CDR3 sequence is CASSLDVRNTGELFF. The CDR3, as DNA: TGCGCCAGCAGCTTGGACGTGAGGAACACCGGGGAGCTGTTTTTT.